Presented here are 5 T cell receptor beta chains from one specimen sequenced in a study of identical twins (dated by TCRdb to about 2016). The library relied on 5' RACE. Reads for this sample came from an Illumina HiSeq 2000. In TCRdb, the public reads were trimmed at Q25 with fastp and aligned with MiXCR, with productive beta chains retained. For every CDR3 protein sequence, its rows merge into one entry that carries the most common genes and DNA. The sample data list 200,000 to 250,000 distinct CDR3 sequences, and roughly an eighth of these were observed just once. Around 4% of the sample lies in the top ten. These same records also appear under a second study, on yellow fever vaccine responses in identical twins.

Sequencing was done on a sample of memory (CD45RO+) T cells sorted from blood. This sample's cell subset or site label indicates: CD45RO+ enriched T cells. Every receptor here comes from a woman younger than 35 in good health.

The chain joins TRBV21-1 to TRBJ2-2; the table's TRBD2 call for D was not verified on the DNA. TRBV21-1 is a pseudogene segment. The CDR3 spans 17 residues. DNA of the CDR3: TGTGCCAGCAGCAACGGGCTCCTCCAAAACAATGCCGGGGAGCTGTTTTTT. Translating it yields CASSNGLLQNNAGELFF.

This clonotype was recorded at least ten times. V usage is TRBV20-1 and J usage is TRBJ2-7; D is unresolved. V shed 4 bases and J shed 3 bases, with 10 bases lying between them. The CDR3 consists of 12 residues. Germline V gene sequence: CDR1 DFQATT, CDR2 SNEGSKA (reference sequence). The CDR3 DNA is TGCAGTGCTAAGATTCAGAGCTACGAGCAGTACTTC. Its translation: CSAKIQSYEQYF.

Many counts were recorded for this clonotype. The chain recombines TRBV29-1 with TRBJ2-2; 8 nucleotides agree with TRBD1. V lost 5 bases and J lost 4; bases outside the gene matches: 3. The CDR3 length is 13 residues. Germline CDR1 and CDR2: SQVTM and ANQGSEA. This CDR3 reads CSVLTGGTGELFF. DNA for the CDR3: TGCAGCGTTCTTACAGGGGGCACCGGGGAGCTGTTTTTT.

The chain recombines TRBV7-2 with TRBJ2-1; D gene uncertain. CDR3 size: 14 residues. The V gene lost 1 base and the J gene lost 5 bases, with 9 bases spanning the gap. Germline V gives CDR1 SGHTA, CDR2 FQGNSA. The CDR3 nucleotides read TGTGCCAGCAGCTTAGTCCTAGTAAACAATGAGCAGTTCTTC. It translates to CASSLVLVNNEQFF.

Turning to this clonotype: Relative to the germline gene, one junction end is altered; a read error may explain this. The chain links TRBV7-9 to TRBJ2-1, with D perhaps matching TRBD2 (5 bases). Germline V gives CDR1 SEHNR, CDR2 FQNEAQ (reference sequence). The CDR3 totals 13 residues. The CDR3 DNA reads as TGTTCCAGCAATCCCCTTGGGGAGACTGAGCAGTTCTTC. This codes for CSSNPLGETEQFF.